One T cell receptor beta chain is described in this entry. The antigen is unknown. This CDR3 has 18 amino acids. V shed 2 bases and J shed 0 bases, with 19 bases lying between them. Germline V gene lookup returns CDR1 MGHDK and CDR2 SYGVNS. The data are from a study of CD8 T cells in ankylosing spondylitis. Making use of molecular barcodes, quantitative 5'-RACE generated TCR beta libraries. TCRdb passed the 5' RACE reads through MiXCR, listing each CDR3 protein once. The sample carries some 200,000 distinct CDR3 sequences, around 13% recorded once. The study's findings and limits: As reported, disease-linked clones showed significant enrichment in matched ankylosing spondylitis synovial fluid.

Sequencing was carried out using blood, either unsorted or a sorted T cell fraction (not recorded which). This sequence originates from a male donor with ankylosing spondylitis or in good health (not recorded which). The chain has TRBV25-1 and TRBJ2-5; D assignment may be TRBD1 or TRBD2 (6 bases each). The CDR3 nucleotides are TGTGCCAGCAGTGAAATGGGTGGGTCGGGGGCGTACCAAGAGACCCAGTACTTC. Amino acid sequence: CASSEMGGSGAYQETQYF.